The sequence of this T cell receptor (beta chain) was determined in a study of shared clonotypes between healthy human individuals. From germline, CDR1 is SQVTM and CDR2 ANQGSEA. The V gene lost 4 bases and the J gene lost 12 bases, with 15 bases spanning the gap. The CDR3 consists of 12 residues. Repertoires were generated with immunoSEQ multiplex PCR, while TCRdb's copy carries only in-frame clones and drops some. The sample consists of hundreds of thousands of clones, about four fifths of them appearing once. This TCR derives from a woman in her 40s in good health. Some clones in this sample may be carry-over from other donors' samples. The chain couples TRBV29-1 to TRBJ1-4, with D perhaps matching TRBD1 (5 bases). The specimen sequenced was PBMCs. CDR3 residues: CSVGGPSRELFF. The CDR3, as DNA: TGCAGCGTTGGGGGCCCGTCAAGGGAACTGTTTTTT. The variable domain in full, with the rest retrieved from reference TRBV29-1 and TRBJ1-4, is SAVISQKPSRDICQRGTSLTIQCQVDSQVTMMFWYRQQPGQSLTLIATANQGSEATYESGFVIDKFPISRPNLTFSTLTVSNMSPEDSSIYLCSVGGPSRELFFGSGTQLSVL.